This T cell receptor (beta chain) originates from a study of blood T cell repertoires in COVID-19. Profiling relied on immunoSEQ multiplex PCR, and the TCRdb table lists in-frame clones only, not all of them. The sample consists of 70,000 to 95,000 clones, just under 85% of them appearing once. V lost 6 bases, J lost 5 bases, and 7 bases lay in between. Germline V gene sequence: CDR1 MNHEY, CDR2 SVGAGI. The CDR3 loop spans 12 amino acids. The sequence was obtained from a woman in her sixties or seventies with active or convalescent COVID-19. Sequences were obtained from peripheral blood. The J gene is TRBJ2-2, the V gene TRBV6-5; no clear D gene. DNA for the CDR3: TGTGCCAGCAGCAATCCAACCGGGGAGCTGTTTTTT. Protein: CASSNPTGELFF.